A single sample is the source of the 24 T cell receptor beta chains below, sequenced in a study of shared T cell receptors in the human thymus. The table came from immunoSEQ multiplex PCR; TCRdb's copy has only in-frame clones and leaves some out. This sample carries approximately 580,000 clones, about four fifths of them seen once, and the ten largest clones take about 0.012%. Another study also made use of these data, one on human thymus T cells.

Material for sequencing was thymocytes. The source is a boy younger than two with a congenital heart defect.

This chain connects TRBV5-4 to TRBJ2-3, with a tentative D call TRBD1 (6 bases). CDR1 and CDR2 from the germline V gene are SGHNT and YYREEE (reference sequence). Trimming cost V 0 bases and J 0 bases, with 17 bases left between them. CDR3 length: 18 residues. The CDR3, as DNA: TGTGCCAGCAGCTTGGGACAGGCTCCGGGACCAAGCACAGATACGCAGTATTTT. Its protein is CASSLGQAPGPSTDTQYF.

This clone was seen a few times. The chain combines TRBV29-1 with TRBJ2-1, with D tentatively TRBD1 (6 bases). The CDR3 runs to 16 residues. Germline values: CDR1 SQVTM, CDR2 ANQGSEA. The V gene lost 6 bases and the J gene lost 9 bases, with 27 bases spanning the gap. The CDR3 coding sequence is TGCAGCGTGGGCGACAACGGGACATATTCTTTTCCTGAGCAGTTCTTC. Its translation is CSVGDNGTYSFPEQFF.

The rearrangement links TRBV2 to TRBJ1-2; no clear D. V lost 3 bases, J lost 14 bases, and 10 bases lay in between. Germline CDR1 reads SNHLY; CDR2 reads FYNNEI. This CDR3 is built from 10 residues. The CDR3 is CASSDMTLTF. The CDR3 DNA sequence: TGTGCCAGCAGTGATATGACTCTGACCTTC.

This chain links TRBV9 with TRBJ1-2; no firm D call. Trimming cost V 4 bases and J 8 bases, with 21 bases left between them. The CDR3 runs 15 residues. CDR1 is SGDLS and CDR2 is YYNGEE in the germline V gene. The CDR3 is CASSWRAREADGYTF. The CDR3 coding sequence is TGTGCCAGCAGCTGGCGGGCTAGGGAGGCAGACGGCTACACCTTC.

CDR3 amino acids: CASTTSGGGSQPQHF. CDR3 coding DNA: TGTGCCAGCACCACCTCCGGGGGGGGCTCTCAGCCCCAGCATTTT. The chain combines TRBV28 with TRBJ1-5; a possible D gene is TRBD1 (6 bases). V lost 7 bases to trimming and J lost 6 bases, with 19 bases between them. The germline CDR1 and CDR2 sequences are MDHEN and SYDVKM. This CDR3 comprises 15 residues.

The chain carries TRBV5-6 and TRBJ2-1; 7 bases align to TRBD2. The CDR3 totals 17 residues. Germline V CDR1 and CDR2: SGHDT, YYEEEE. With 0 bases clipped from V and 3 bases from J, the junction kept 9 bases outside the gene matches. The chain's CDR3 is CASSLGHGEGIYNEQFF. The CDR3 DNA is TGTGCCAGCAGCTTGGGACACGGGGAGGGGATCTACAATGAGCAGTTCTTC.

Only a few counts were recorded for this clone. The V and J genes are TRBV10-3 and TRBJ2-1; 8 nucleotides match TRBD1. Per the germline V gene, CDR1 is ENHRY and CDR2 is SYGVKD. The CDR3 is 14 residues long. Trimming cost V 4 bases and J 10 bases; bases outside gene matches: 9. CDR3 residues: CAISVYGQGGEQFF. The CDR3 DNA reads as TGTGCCATCAGTGTCTACGGACAGGGCGGAGAGCAGTTCTTC.

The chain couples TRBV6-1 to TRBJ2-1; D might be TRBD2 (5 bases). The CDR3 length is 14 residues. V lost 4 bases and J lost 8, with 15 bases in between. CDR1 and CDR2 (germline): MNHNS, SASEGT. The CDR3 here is CASSGPPGNHEQFF. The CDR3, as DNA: TGTGCCAGCAGTGGACCCCCCGGGAACCATGAGCAGTTCTTC.

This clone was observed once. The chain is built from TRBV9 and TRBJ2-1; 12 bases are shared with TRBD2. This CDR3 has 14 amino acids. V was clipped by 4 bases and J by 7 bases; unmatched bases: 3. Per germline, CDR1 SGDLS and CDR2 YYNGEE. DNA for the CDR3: TGTGCCAGCAGCCTCGGGACTAGCGGGAATGAGCAGTTCTTC. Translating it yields CASSLGTSGNEQFF.

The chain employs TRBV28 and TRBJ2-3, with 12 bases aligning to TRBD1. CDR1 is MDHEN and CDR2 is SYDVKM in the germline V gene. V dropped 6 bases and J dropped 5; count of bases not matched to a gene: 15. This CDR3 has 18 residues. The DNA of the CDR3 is TGTGCCAGCAGGTGCCCGCACCGGGACAGGGGGCCCATAGATACGCAGTATTTT. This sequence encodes CASRCPHRDRGPIDTQYF.

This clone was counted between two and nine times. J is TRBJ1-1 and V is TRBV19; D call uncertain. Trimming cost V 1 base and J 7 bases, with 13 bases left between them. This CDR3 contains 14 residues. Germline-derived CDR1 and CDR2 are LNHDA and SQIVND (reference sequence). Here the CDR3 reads CASSIGQVHSEAFF. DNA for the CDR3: TGTGCCAGTAGTATAGGTCAGGTTCACAGTGAAGCTTTCTTT.

CDR3 residues: CASSHRRADEQFF. For the CDR3, the DNA is TGTGCCAGCAGCCACCGGAGGGCCGATGAGCAGTTCTTC. J is TRBJ2-1 and V is TRBV7-3, with D possibly TRBD2 on 6 matching bases. The V end was cut by 5 bases, the J end by 8 bases, with 13 bases between. CDR3 length equals 13 residues. In germline, CDR1 is SGHTA, CDR2 FQGTGA. The whole variable domain, filled in from reference TRBV7-3 and TRBJ2-1, reads GAGVSQTPSNKVTEKGKYVELRCDPISGHTALYWYRQSLGQGPEFLIYFQGTGAADDSGLPNDRFFAVRPEGSVSTLKIQRTERGDSAVYLCASSHRRADEQFFGPGTRLTVL.

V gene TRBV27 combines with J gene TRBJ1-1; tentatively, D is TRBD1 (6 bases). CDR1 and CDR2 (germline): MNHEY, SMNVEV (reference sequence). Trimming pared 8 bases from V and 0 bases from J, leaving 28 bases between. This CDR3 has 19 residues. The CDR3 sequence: CASRQKLRDTDKLNTEAFF. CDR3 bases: TGTGCCAGCCGACAAAAGCTCCGGGACACGGACAAACTGAACACTGAAGCTTTCTTT.

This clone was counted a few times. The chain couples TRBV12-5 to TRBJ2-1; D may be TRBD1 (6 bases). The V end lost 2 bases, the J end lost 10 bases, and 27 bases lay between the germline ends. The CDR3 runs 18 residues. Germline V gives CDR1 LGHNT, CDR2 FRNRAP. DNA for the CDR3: TGTGCTAGTGGTTTGCCTACCCTCGGACAGTCATGGGTAAGGGAGCAGTTCTTC. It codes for CASGLPTLGQSWVREQFF.

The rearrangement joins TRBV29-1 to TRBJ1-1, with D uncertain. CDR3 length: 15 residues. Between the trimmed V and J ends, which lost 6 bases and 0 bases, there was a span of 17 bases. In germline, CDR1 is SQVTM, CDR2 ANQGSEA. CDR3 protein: CSVPGDSRMNTEAFF. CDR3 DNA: TGCAGCGTCCCGGGAGACTCGCGTATGAACACTGAAGCTTTCTTT.

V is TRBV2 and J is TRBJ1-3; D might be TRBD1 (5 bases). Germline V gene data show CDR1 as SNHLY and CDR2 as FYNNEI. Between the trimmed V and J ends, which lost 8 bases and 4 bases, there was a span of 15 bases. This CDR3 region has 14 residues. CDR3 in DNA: TGTGCCAGCCGCGAGACGGGGGTGGGAAACACCATATATTTT. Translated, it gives CASRETGVGNTIYF.

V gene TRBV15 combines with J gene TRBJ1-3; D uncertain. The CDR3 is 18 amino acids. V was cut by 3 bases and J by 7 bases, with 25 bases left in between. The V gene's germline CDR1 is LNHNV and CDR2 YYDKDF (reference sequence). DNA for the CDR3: TGTGCCACCAGCAGGGAACCCCCTCCCACAAACGGCGGTAACACCATATATTTT. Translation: CATSREPPPTNGGNTIYF.

In DNA, the CDR3 is TGTGCTAGTGGTTTGGGGGACAGGGCTTACAATGAGCAGTTCTTC. Protein sequence: CASGLGDRAYNEQFF. The V call is TRBV12-5, the J call TRBJ2-1, with 9 bases identical to TRBD1. Per germline, CDR1 LGHNT and CDR2 FRNRAP. There are 15 residues in the CDR3. Unmatched junction bases numbered 2, after V lost 1 base and J lost 4 bases. Together with reference TRBV12-5 and TRBJ2-1, the CDR3 gives the full variable domain: DARVTQTPRHKVTEMGQEVTMRCQPILGHNTVFWYRQTMMQGLELLAYFRNRAPLDDSGMPKDRFSAEMPDATLATLKIQPSEPRDSAVYFCASGLGDRAYNEQFFGPGTRLTVL.

For the CDR3, the DNA is TGCGCCAGCAGCCAAAAGGAGGCATTGAGAACAGTTGGCACTGAAGCTTTCTTT. Translated, it gives CASSQKEALRTVGTEAFF. The rearrangement joins TRBV4-3 to TRBJ1-1; D gene unclear. The CDR3 runs 18 residues. The ends were cut back, 2 bases at V and 4 bases at J, with 23 bases in the middle. CDR1 LGHNA and CDR2 YSLEER come from the germline V gene.

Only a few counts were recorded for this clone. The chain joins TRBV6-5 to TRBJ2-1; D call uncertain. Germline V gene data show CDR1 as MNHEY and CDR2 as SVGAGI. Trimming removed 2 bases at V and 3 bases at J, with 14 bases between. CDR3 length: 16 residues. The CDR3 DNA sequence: TGTGCCAGCAGTTACAAGTTCCCAGGTGGCTACAATGAGCAGTTCTTC. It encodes CASSYKFPGGYNEQFF.

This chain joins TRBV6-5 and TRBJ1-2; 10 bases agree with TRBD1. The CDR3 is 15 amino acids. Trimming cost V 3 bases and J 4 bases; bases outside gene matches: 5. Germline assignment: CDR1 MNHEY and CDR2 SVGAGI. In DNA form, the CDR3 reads TGTGCCAGCAGTTATCGGGACAGGGGTATCTATGGCTACACCTTC. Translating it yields CASSYRDRGIYGYTF.

The CDR3 sequence: CASSVGGGSAGYTF. The DNA of the CDR3 is TGTGCCAGCAGCGTAGGGGGGGGATCGGCTGGCTACACCTTC. This chain uses TRBV9 with TRBJ1-2, with D possibly matching TRBD1 (5 bases). This CDR3 region has 14 residues. CDR1 is SGDLS, CDR2 YYNGEE, per germline. Trimming took 0 bases from V and 7 from J, leaving 13 bases between them.

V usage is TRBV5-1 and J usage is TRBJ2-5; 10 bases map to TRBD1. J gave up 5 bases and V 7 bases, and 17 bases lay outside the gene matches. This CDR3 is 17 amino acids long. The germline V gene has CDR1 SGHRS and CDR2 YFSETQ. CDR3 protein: CASGPPWDRGTVETQYF. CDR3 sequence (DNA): TGCGCCAGCGGACCCCCTTGGGACAGGGGAACGGTGGAGACCCAGTACTTC. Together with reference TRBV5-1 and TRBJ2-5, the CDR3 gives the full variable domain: KAGVTQTPRYLIKTRGQQVTLSCSPISGHRSVSWYQQTPGQGLQFLFEYFSETQRNKGNFPGRFSGRQFSNSRSEMNVSTLELGDSALYLCASGPPWDRGTVETQYFGPGTRLLVL.

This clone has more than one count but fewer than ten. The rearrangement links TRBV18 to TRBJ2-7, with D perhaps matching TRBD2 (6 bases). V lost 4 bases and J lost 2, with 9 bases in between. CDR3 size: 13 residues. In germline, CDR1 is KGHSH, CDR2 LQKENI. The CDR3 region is CASSHRLAYEQYF. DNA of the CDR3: TGTGCCAGCTCACATCGACTAGCCTACGAGCAGTACTTC.